This is a list of T cell receptor beta chains from one sample in a study of metastatic and nonmetastatic thyroid tumors. TCRdb re-called clones from the PCR reads using MiXCR. The data show 20,000 to 25,000 clones, less than 25% seen once. The specimen sequenced was tumor tissue. Source of these receptors: a female donor with papillary thyroid cancer or a benign thyroid nodule (not recorded which). Some clones in this sample may be carry-over from other donors' samples. The CDR3 runs from the conserved cysteine through the conserved F or W. The D gene is left open where the match is weak. Clone size is shown for a subset of rows, as once, few, many or a class of expanded clone.

length: 14; size: few; D: NA; V: TRBV6-2/TRBV6-3; J: TRBJ2-7; DNA: TGTGCCAGCAGCCTCTCGACAGTACCCTACGAGCAGTACTTC; CDR3: CASSLSTVPYEQYF
length: 17; size: NA; D: NA; V: TRBV24-1; J: TRBJ2-5; DNA: TGTGCCACCAGTGATTTGGGGGGGCTAGCGGACCAAGAGACCCAGTACTTC; CDR3: CATSDLGGLADQETQYF
length: 15; size: NA; D: TRBD1; V: TRBV6-1; J: TRBJ2-1; DNA: TGTGCCAGCAGGCCCGGACAGGGTACCTACAATGAGCAGTTCTTC; CDR3: CASRPGQGTYNEQFF
length: 21; size: many; D: TRBD2; V: TRBV4-1; J: TRBJ2-1; DNA: TGCGCCAGCAGCCAAGCCCAGGTACTAGCGGGAGGTTTTAGCTCCTACAATGAGCAGTTCTTC; CDR3: CASSQAQVLAGGFSSYNEQFF
length: 15; size: NA; D: NA; V: TRBV13; J: TRBJ1-3; DNA: TGTGCCAGCAGTTCACAACGTAGCTCTGGAAACACCATATATTTT; CDR3: CASSSQRSSGNTIYF
length: 16; size: few; D: NA; V: TRBV6-1; J: TRBJ2-7; DNA: TGTGCCAGCAGTGAAGAGGGGCCAGGGAGGACCTACGAGCAGTACTTC; CDR3: CASSEEGPGRTYEQYF
length: 16; size: NA; D: NA; V: TRBV27; J: TRBJ2-1; DNA: TGTGCCAGCAGAGGAATAGCGGATGTTAGGAGCAATGAGCAGTTCTTC; CDR3: CASRGIADVRSNEQFF
length: 15; size: few; D: NA; V: TRBV6-1; J: TRBJ1-1; DNA: TGTGCCAGCAGTGAAGTGGCCGAGGGGCCCAATGAAGCTTTCTTT; CDR3: CASSEVAEGPNEAFF
length: 15; size: few; D: NA; V: TRBV19; J: TRBJ1-5; DNA: TGTGCCAGTAGATCGGGGGTGGTTAGCAATCAGCCCCAGCATTTT; CDR3: CASRSGVVSNQPQHF
length: 16; size: NA; D: TRBD1; V: TRBV20-1; J: TRBJ1-2; DNA: TGCAGTGCTAGAGACCTACTCTGGACAGGGGTCGTAGGCTACACCTTC; CDR3: CSARDLLWTGVVGYTF
length: 14; size: few; D: NA; V: TRBV20-1; J: TRBJ1-6; DNA: TGCAGTGCCGCGAGAGGGCAGGGGAATTCACCCCTCCACTTT; CDR3: CSAARGQGNSPLHF
length: 14; size: NA; D: NA; V: TRBV11-2; J: TRBJ1-1; DNA: TGTGCCAGCAGCTGGCATGACATGTTGGGTGAAGCTTTCTTT; CDR3: CASSWHDMLGEAFF
length: 14; size: NA; D: TRBD1; V: TRBV4-1; J: TRBJ1-2; DNA: TGCGCCAGCAGCCTCGGACAGGGCGGCTATGGCTACACCTTC; CDR3: CASSLGQGGYGYTF
length: 12; size: NA; D: TRBD1; V: TRBV7-9; J: TRBJ1-2; DNA: TGTGCCAGTACAGGGGACCGCTATGGCTACACCTTC; CDR3: CASTGDRYGYTF
length: 14; size: medium-sized; D: NA; V: TRBV6-1; J: TRBJ2-7; DNA: TGTGCCAGCAGTGAAGCAATGAGGGGCTACGAGCAGTACTTC; CDR3: CASSEAMRGYEQYF
length: 14; size: many; D: NA; V: TRBV5-6; J: TRBJ2-1; DNA: TGTGCCAGCAGCTTGGTGAGAAGGTGGAATGAGCAGTTCTTC; CDR3: CASSLVRRWNEQFF
length: 16; size: once; D: NA; V: TRBV11-2; J: TRBJ2-1; DNA: TGTGCCAGCAGCCTACCAGCGGCGGGGGCATACAATGAGCAGTTCTTC; CDR3: CASSLPAAGAYNEQFF
length: 15; size: NA; D: TRBD2; V: TRBV5-1; J: TRBJ2-1; DNA: TGCGCCAGCAGCTTGGTAGCTAGCGGATACAATGAGCAGTTCTTC; CDR3: CASSLVASGYNEQFF
length: 15; size: NA; D: NA; V: TRBV20-1; J: TRBJ1-3; DNA: TGCAGTGCTAGAGATCGCAGTTACTCTGGAAACACCATATATTTT; CDR3: CSARDRSYSGNTIYF
length: 15; size: many; D: NA; V: TRBV5-6; J: TRBJ1-2; DNA: TGTGCCAGCAGCTTGGCCGGCAGGACGACTCGGGGCTACACCTTC; CDR3: CASSLAGRTTRGYTF